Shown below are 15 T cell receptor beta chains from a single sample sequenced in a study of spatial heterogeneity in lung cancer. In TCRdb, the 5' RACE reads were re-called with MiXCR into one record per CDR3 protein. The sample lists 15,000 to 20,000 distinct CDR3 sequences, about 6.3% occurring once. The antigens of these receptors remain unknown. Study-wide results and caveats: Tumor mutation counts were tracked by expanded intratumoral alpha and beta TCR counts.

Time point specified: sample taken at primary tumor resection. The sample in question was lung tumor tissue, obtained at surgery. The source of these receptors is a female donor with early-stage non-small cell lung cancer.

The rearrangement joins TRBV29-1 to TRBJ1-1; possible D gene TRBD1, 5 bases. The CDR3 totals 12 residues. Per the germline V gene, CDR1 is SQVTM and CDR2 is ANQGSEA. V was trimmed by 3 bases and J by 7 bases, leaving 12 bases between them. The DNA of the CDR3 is TGCAGCGTTGAGGGGCCAGGCGTTGAAGCTTTCTTT. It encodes CSVEGPGVEAFF.

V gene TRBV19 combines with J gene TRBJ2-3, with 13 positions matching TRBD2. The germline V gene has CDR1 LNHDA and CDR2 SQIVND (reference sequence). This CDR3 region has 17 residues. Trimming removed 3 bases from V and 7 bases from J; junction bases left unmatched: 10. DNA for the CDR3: TGTGCCAGTAGTATTCGACCCGGGACTAGCGGGATACATACGCAGTATTTT. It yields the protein CASSIRPGTSGIHTQYF.

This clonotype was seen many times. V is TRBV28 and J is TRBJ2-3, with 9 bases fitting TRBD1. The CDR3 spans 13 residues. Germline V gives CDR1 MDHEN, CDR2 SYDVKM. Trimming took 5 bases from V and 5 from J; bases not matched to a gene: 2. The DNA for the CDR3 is TGTGCCAGCAGTAAGGACAGGGGAGATACGCAGTATTTT. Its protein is CASSKDRGDTQYF.

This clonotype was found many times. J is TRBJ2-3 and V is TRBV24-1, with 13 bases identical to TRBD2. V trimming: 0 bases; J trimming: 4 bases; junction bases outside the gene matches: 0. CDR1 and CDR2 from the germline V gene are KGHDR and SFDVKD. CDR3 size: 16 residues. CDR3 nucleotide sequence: TGTGCCACCAGTGATTTGGGACTAGCGGGAGCAGATACGCAGTATTTT. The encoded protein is CATSDLGLAGADTQYF.

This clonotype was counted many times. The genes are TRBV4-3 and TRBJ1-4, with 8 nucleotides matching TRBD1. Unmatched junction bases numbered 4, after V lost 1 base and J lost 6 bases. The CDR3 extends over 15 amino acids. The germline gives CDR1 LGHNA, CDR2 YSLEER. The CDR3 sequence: CASSQAWGQDEKLFF. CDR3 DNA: TGCGCCAGCAGCCAAGCCTGGGGACAGGATGAAAAACTGTTTTTT.

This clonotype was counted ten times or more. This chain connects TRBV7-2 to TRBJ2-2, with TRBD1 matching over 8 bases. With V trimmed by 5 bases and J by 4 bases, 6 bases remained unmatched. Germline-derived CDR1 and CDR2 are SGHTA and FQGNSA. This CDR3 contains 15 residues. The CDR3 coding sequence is TGTGCCAGCAGCCGAGACAGGGGAGGCACCGGGGAGCTGTTTTTT. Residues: CASSRDRGGTGELFF.

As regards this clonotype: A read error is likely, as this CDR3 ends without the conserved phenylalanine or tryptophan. The CDR3 DNA reads as TGTGCCAGCAGTCTACGTTCGGGGATGGACTACGAGCAGTACTCC. Protein product: CASSLRSGMDYEQYS. The V call is TRBV5-5, the J call TRBJ2-7; a weak D match, TRBD2 (5 bases). CDR3 length: 15 residues. V was clipped by 5 bases and J by 3 bases, with 18 bases between them. Per the germline V gene, CDR1 is SGHKS and CDR2 is YYEKEE (reference sequence).

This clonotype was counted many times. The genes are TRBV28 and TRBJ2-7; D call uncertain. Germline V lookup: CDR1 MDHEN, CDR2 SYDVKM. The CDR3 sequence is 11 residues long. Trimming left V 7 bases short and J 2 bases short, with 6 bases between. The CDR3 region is CASKGTYEQYF. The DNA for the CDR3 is TGTGCCAGCAAGGGTACCTACGAGCAGTACTTC.

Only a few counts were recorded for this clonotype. Here the CDR3 reads CASSTASHKNIQYF. The CDR3 DNA follows: TGTGCCTCCTCTACCGCTAGCCACAAAAACATTCAGTACTTC. This chain connects TRBV19 to TRBJ2-4; D may be TRBD2 (5 bases). The CDR3 covers 14 residues. V lost 11 bases and J 3 bases, leaving 17 bases between the germline ends. From germline, CDR1 is LNHDA and CDR2 SQIVND (reference sequence). Full variable domain (remainder filled in from reference TRBV19 and TRBJ2-4): DGGITQSPKYLFRKEGQNVTLSCEQNLNHDAMYWYRQDPGQGLRLIYYSQIVNDFQKGDIAEGYSVSREKKESFPLTVTSAQKNPTAFYLCASSTASHKNIQYFGAGTRLSVL.

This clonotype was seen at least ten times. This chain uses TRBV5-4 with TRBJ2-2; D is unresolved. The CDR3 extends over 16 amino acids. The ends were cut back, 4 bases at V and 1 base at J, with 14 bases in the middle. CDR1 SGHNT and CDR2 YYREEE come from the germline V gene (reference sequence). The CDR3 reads CASSPGGDMNTGELFF. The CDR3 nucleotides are TGTGCCAGCAGCCCTGGTGGGGATATGAACACCGGGGAGCTGTTTTTT.

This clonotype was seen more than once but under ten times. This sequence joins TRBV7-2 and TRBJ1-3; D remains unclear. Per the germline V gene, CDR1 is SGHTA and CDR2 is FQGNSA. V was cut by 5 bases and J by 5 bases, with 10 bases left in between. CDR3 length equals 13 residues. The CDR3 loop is CASSPNSRNTIYF. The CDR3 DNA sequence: TGTGCCAGCAGCCCCAACAGCAGAAACACCATATATTTT.

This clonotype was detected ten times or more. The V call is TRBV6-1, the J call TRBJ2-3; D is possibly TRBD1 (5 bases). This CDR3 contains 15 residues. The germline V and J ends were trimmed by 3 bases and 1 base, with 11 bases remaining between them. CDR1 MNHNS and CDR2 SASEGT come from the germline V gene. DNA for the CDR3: TGTGCCAGCAGTGACTCCAGGGCCCGCACAGATACGCAGTATTTT. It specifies CASSDSRARTDTQYF.

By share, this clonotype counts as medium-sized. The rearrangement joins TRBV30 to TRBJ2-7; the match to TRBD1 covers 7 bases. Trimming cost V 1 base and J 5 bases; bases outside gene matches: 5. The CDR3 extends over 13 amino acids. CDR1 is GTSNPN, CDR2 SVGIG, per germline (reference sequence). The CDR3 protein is CAWSGQGVNEQYF. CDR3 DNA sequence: TGTGCCTGGAGTGGACAGGGAGTGAACGAGCAGTACTTC.

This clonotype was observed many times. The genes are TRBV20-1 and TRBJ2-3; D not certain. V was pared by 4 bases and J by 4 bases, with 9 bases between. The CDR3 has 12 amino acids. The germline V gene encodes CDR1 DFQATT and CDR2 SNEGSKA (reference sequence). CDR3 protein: CSATLRPDTQYF. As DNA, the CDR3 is TGCAGTGCTACTCTTCGGCCAGATACGCAGTATTTT.

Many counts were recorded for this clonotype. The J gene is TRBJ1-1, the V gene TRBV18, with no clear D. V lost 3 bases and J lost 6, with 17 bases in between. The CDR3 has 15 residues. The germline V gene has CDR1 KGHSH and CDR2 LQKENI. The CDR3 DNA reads TGTGCCAGCTCACCCCATCCAGGACTGGGAGCTGAAGCTTTCTTT. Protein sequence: CASSPHPGLGAEAFF. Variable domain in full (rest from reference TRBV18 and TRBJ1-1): NAGVMQNPRHLVRRRGQEARLRCSPMKGHSHVYWYRQLPEEGLKFMVYLQKENIIDESGMPKERFSAEFPKEGPSILRIQQVVRGDSAAYFCASSPHPGLGAEAFFGQGTRLTVV.